This entry lists 3 T cell receptor beta chains sequenced from one sample in a study of blood T cell repertoires in COVID-19. Using immunoSEQ multiplex PCR, the repertoire was profiled, and TCRdb retains in-frame clones only, with some absent. Altogether 100,000 to 150,000 clones are present, roughly 80% being singletons, with the ten largest covering about an eighth. The sequencing input was peripheral blood. The receptors shown here come from a woman in her twenties or thirties who had recovered from COVID-19.

For the CDR3, the DNA is TGTGCCAGTAGTATAGCGGCTAGCTCCGGTGGTGAGCAGTTCTTC. Its translation: CASSIAASSGGEQFF. The rearrangement joins TRBV19 to TRBJ2-1, with D perhaps matching TRBD2 (5 bases). The CDR3 consists of 15 residues. Trimming cost V 1 base and J 9 bases, with 16 bases left between them. Germline CDR1 reads LNHDA; CDR2 reads SQIVND (reference sequence).

As concerns this clone: At one boundary the junction diverges from the germline segment, which might be a read error. As DNA, the CDR3 is TGTGCCAGCGGCTTTCTGGGGGCGGAGGAGTTTACTAACTATGGCTACACCTTC. Translating it yields CASGFLGAEEFTNYGYTF. The chain employs TRBV5-6 and TRBJ1-2; TRBD1 is a possible D gene (6 bases). The CDR3 is 18 amino acids. Germline CDR1 reads SGHDT; CDR2 reads YYEEEE.

The chain combines TRBV5-5 with TRBJ1-2, with D possibly being TRBD1 (5 bases). This CDR3 is built from 15 residues. Deletions cut 0 bases from V and 5 bases from J, with 14 bases between. Germline V lookup: CDR1 SGHKS, CDR2 YYEKEE (reference sequence). CDR3 region: CASSLGGEASYGYTF. CDR3 DNA: TGTGCCAGCAGCTTGGGAGGGGAGGCTTCATATGGCTACACCTTC.